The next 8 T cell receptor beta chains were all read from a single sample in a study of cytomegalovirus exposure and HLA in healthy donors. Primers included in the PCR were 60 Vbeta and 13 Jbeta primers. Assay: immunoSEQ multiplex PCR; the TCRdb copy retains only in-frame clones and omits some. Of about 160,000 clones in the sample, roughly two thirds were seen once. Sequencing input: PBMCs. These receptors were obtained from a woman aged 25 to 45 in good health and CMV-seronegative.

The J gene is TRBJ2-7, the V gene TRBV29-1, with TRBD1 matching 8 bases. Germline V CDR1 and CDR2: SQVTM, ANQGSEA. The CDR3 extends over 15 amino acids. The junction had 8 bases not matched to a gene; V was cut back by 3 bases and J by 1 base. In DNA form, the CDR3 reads TGCAGCGTTGATTTTGGACAGGGAATTTCCTACGAGCAGTACTTC. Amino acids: CSVDFGQGISYEQYF.

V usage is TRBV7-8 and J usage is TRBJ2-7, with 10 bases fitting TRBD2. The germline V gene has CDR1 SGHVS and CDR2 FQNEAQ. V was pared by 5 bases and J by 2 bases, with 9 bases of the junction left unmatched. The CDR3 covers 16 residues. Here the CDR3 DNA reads TGTGCCAGCAGCCCCTTAGCGGGAGGCACAACCTACGAGCAGTACTTC. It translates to CASSPLAGGTTYEQYF.

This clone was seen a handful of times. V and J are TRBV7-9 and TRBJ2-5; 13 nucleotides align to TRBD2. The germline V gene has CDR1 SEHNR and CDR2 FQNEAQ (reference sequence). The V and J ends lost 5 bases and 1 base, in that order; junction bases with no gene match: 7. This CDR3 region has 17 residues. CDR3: CASSPIGTSGAQETQYF. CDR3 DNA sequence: TGTGCCAGCAGCCCAATCGGGACTAGCGGGGCCCAAGAGACCCAGTACTTC.

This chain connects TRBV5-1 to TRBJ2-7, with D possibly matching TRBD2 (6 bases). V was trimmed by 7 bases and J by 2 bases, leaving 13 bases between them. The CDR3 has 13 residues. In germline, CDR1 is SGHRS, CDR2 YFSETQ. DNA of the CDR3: TGCGCCAGCGCCGGGAGCCCACCCTACGAGCAGTACTTC. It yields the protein CASAGSPPYEQYF.

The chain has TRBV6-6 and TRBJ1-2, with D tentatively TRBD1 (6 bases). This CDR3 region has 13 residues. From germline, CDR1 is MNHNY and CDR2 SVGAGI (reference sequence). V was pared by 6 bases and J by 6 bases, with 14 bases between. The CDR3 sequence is CASSSTGLDGYTF. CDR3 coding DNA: TGTGCCAGCAGCAGTACAGGGTTAGATGGCTACACCTTC.

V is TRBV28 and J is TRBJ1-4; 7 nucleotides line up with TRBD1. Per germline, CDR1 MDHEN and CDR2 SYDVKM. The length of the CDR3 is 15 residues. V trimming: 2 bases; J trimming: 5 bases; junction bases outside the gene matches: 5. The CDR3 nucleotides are TGTGCCAGCAGTTTAACAGGGGTAGGGAATGAAAAACTGTTTTTT. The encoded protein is CASSLTGVGNEKLFF.

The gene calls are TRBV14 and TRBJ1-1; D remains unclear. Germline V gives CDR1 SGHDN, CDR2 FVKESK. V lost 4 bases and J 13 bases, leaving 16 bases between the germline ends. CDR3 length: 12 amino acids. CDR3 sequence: CASSRWSFSHFF. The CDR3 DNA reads TGTGCCAGCAGCCGCTGGAGCTTTTCGCATTTCTTT.

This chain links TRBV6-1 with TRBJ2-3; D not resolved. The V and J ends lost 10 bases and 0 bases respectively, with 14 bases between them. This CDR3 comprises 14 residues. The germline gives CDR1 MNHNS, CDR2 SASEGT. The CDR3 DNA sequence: TGTGCCACTGCGGCCACAACTAGCACAGATACGCAGTATTTT. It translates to CATAATTSTDTQYF.